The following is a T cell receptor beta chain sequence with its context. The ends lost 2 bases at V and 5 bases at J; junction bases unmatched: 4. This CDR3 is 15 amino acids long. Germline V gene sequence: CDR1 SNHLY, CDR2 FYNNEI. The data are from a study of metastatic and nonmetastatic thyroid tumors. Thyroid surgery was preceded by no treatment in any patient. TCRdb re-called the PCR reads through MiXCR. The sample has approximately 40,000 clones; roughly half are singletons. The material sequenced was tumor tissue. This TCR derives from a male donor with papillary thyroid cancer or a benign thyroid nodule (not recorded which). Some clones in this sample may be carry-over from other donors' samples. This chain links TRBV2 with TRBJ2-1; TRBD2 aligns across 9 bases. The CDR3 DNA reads TGTGCCAGCAGTGAAAGGGGACTAGCAGACAATGAGCAGTTCTTC. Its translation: CASSERGLADNEQFF.